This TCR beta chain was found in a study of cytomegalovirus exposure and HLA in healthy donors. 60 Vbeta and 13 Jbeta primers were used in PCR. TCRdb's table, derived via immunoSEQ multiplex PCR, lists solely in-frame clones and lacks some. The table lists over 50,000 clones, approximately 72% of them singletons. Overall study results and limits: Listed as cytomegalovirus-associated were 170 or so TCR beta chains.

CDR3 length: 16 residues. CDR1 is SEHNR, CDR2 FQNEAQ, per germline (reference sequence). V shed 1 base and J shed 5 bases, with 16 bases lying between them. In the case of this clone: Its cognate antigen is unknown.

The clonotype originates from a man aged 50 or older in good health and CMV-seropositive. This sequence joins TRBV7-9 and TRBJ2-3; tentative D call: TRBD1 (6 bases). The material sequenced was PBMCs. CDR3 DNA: TGTGCCAGCAGCTTAGTATCGACCATCAGGGGAGATACGCAGTATTTT. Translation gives CASSLVSTIRGDTQYF. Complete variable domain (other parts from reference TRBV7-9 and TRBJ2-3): DTGVSQNPRHKITKRGQNVTFRCDPISEHNRLYWYRQTLGQGPEFLTYFQNEAQLEKSRLLSDRFSAERPKGSFSTLEIQRTEQGDSAMYLCASSLVSTIRGDTQYFGPGTRLTVL.